This is a list of T cell receptor beta chains from one sample in a study of human T cells and chemical hapten exposure. One entry per CDR3 protein results from TCRdb running MiXCR on the RACE reads. The table lists about 120,000 distinct CDR3 sequences, about 14% of them singletons. This specimen was whole blood, taken in connection with sensitization to the hapten diphenylcyclopropenone (DPC). These TCRs come from a woman between 18 and 30 years old with alopecia areata. Some clones in this sample may be carry-over from other donors' samples. Both conserved end residues are part of each CDR3. D genes are given only for firm matches. Size tells how often a clone was seen (once, few, many) or the class of an expanded clone, and some rows leave it out.

D gene: TRBD1; J gene: TRBJ2-1; CDR3 length: 15; V gene: TRBV12-3/TRBV12-4; clone size: NA; CDR3 protein: CASLIQGASSNEQFF; CDR3 DNA: TGTGCCAGCCTTATACAGGGGGCCTCTAGCAATGAGCAGTTCTTC
D gene: TRBD2; J gene: TRBJ2-7; CDR3 length: 16; V gene: TRBV11-2; clone size: NA; CDR3 protein: CASSLNLAGGSYEQYF; CDR3 DNA: TGTGCCAGCAGCTTAAACCTAGCGGGGGGTTCCTACGAGCAGTACTTC
D gene: NA; J gene: TRBJ2-1; CDR3 length: 14; V gene: TRBV18; clone size: few; CDR3 protein: CASSRQNTYNEQFF; CDR3 DNA: TGTGCCAGCTCACGCCAAAACACCTACAATGAGCAGTTCTTC
D gene: TRBD2; J gene: TRBJ2-2; CDR3 length: 15; V gene: TRBV10-3; clone size: few; CDR3 protein: CAIIGSGEGTGELFF; CDR3 DNA: TGTGCCATCATAGGGAGCGGGGAAGGCACCGGGGAGCTGTTTTTT
D gene: NA; J gene: TRBJ1-5; CDR3 length: 14; V gene: TRBV7-2; clone size: few; CDR3 protein: CASSHGGLDQPQHF; CDR3 DNA: TGTGCCAGCAGCCATGGGGGATTGGATCAGCCCCAGCATTTT
D gene: NA; J gene: TRBJ2-7; CDR3 length: 13; V gene: TRBV21-1; clone size: many; CDR3 protein: CASSKTPSYEQYF; CDR3 DNA: TGTGCCAGCAGCAAAACACCCTCCTACGAGCAGTACTTC
D gene: NA; J gene: TRBJ2-5; CDR3 length: 14; V gene: TRBV7-2; clone size: few; CDR3 protein: CASSPVWGPETQYF; CDR3 DNA: TGTGCCAGCAGCCCGGTATGGGGGCCGGAGACCCAGTACTTC
D gene: NA; J gene: TRBJ1-5; CDR3 length: 15; V gene: TRBV18; clone size: few; CDR3 protein: CASSPGGGENQPQHF; CDR3 DNA: TGTGCCAGCTCACCAGGCGGGGGGGAAAATCAGCCCCAGCATTTT
D gene: NA; J gene: TRBJ1-1; CDR3 length: 16; V gene: TRBV12-3/TRBV12-4; clone size: NA; CDR3 protein: CASSSLVGSFNTEAFF; CDR3 DNA: TGTGCCAGCAGTTCCCTCGTAGGGTCCTTCAACACTGAAGCTTTCTTT
D gene: NA; J gene: TRBJ1-1; CDR3 length: 16; V gene: TRBV6-2/TRBV6-3; clone size: few; CDR3 protein: CASTSALGVMNTEAFF; CDR3 DNA: TGTGCCAGCACGTCGGCGTTAGGGGTCATGAACACTGAAGCTTTCTTT
D gene: TRBD1; J gene: TRBJ1-6; CDR3 length: 17; V gene: TRBV7-2; clone size: NA; CDR3 protein: CASSLVGQGVLRSPLHF; CDR3 DNA: TGTGCCAGCAGCTTAGTCGGACAGGGGGTCCTAAGATCACCCCTCCACTTT
D gene: NA; J gene: TRBJ2-7; CDR3 length: 13; V gene: TRBV6-2/TRBV6-3; clone size: NA; CDR3 protein: CASSPLGLFEQYF; CDR3 DNA: TGTGCCAGCAGCCCCCTGGGACTTTTCGAGCAGTACTTC
D gene: NA; J gene: TRBJ2-2; CDR3 length: 14; V gene: TRBV7-6; clone size: many; CDR3 protein: CASSPLAGVGELFF; CDR3 DNA: TGTGCCAGCAGCCCATTAGCTGGGGTCGGGGAGCTGTTTTTT
D gene: TRBD1; J gene: TRBJ1-5; CDR3 length: 18; V gene: TRBV18; clone size: few; CDR3 protein: CASSPETGTGRKWQPQHF; CDR3 DNA: TGTGCCAGCTCCCCCGAGACCGGGACAGGTCGCAAATGGCAGCCCCAGCATTTT
D gene: NA; J gene: TRBJ2-1; CDR3 length: 17; V gene: TRBV4-2; clone size: few; CDR3 protein: CASSQEPGASSYNEQFF; CDR3 DNA: TGTGCCAGCAGCCAAGAACCCGGGGCTAGCTCCTACAATGAGCAGTTCTTC
D gene: NA; J gene: TRBJ2-1; CDR3 length: 16; V gene: TRBV18; clone size: few; CDR3 protein: CASSPPSGKSYNEQFF; CDR3 DNA: TGTGCCAGCTCACCCCCTTCCGGTAAATCCTACAATGAGCAGTTCTTC
D gene: TRBD2; J gene: TRBJ2-7; CDR3 length: 12; V gene: TRBV29-1; clone size: NA; CDR3 protein: CSVGTSGYEQYF; CDR3 DNA: TGCAGCGTGGGGACTAGCGGCTACGAGCAGTACTTC
D gene: NA; J gene: TRBJ2-1; CDR3 length: 15; V gene: TRBV20-1; clone size: few; CDR3 protein: CSALLGGALNNEQFF; CDR3 DNA: TGCAGTGCTCTGCTGGGGGGGGCCTTAAACAATGAGCAGTTCTTC